This TCR beta chain was identified in a study of shared T cell receptors in the human thymus. There are 16 residues in the CDR3. V trimming: 5 bases; J trimming: 2 bases; junction bases outside the gene matches: 8. Germline CDR1 and CDR2: SGHTA and FQGNSA. The table came from immunoSEQ multiplex PCR; TCRdb's copy has only in-frame clones and leaves some out. The data contain about 500,000 clones, roughly 74% of them singletons. This same sample was also taken into another study, of human thymus T cells. Per that paper: Having corrective surgery for congenital heart defects, healthy Finnish infants were the ones who donated. Thymus tissue was removed during corrective cardiac surgery. Gene usage (both V and J) appeared biased in thymic and blood repertoires. Highly overlapping thymic repertoires among unrelated individuals were reported in related research.

The receptor was isolated from a boy in the first two years of life with a congenital heart defect. Sequenced sample: thymocytes. The V and J genes are TRBV7-2 and TRBJ2-7; 11 nucleotides agree with TRBD2. The CDR3 region is CASSVTGTSGTYEQYF. The CDR3 DNA sequence: TGTGCCAGCAGCGTAACCGGGACTAGCGGAACCTACGAGCAGTACTTC.